These 5 T cell receptor beta chains were sequenced from one sample in a study of monozygotic twins with inflammatory bowel disease. TCRdb derives one entry per CDR3 protein from the 5' RACE reads, leaving out DNA. The sample's table shows about 440,000 distinct CDR3 sequences. Sample: blood. These receptors all stem from a human donor with ulcerative colitis or Crohn's disease, or a healthy co-twin of an affected twin (not recorded which).

The V gene is TRBV6-5, the J gene TRBJ2-7. This CDR3 spans 17 amino acids. Germline CDR1 and CDR2: MNHEY and SVGAGI. CDR3 in amino acids: CASSYYGSSPSAYEQYF.

The chain employs TRBV5-1 and TRBJ1-5. This CDR3 has 15 residues. Germline loops: CDR1 SGHRS, CDR2 YFSETQ. CDR3 amino acids: CASSLGLEGSQPQHF.

The rearrangement links TRBV27 to TRBJ2-1; TCRdb's D gene call, TRBD1, goes unchecked for lack of DNA. The CDR3 spans 15 residues. Germline V gives CDR1 MNHEY, CDR2 SMNVEV (reference sequence). The CDR3: CASNRGGRGYNEQFF.

The chain uses TRBV12-3 or TRBV12-4 and TRBJ1-6. CDR3 length: 17 residues. CDR3 in amino acids: CASSLDSSTGYNSPLHF.

The chain combines TRBV27 with TRBJ2-7; the TRBD1 assignment by TCRdb is unverifiable without DNA. CDR3 size: 13 residues. Germline loops: CDR1 MNHEY, CDR2 SMNVEV (reference sequence). The CDR3 is CASSRDGIGEQYF.